What follows is one T cell receptor (beta chain) and its context. Its specificity is unknown. This specimen belongs to a study of blood T cells in healthy people across ages. Donors ranged from roughly 6 to 90 years old and were healthy Caucasians in Russia. Overall study findings and caveats: Long-lived donors exceeded aged donors in naive CD4+ cells and diversity. Not knowing donor CMV status may have confounded expanded clonotype changes.

The CDR3 sequence is 14 residues long. The use of a sample-barcoded 5' primer and a J-beta primer mix characterized a second PCR of about 6 to 12 cycles. Via MiXCR, TCRdb re-called the 5' RACE reads, giving one row per CDR3 protein. The data show fewer than 900,000 distinct CDR3 sequences, roughly 47% seen once. Sequenced material: blood. This chain uses TRBV21-1 with TRBJ1-2; whether TRBD1, the table's D call, matches the DNA was not checked. TRBV21-1 is tagged as a pseudogene. The TCR sequence derives from a woman in her fifties or sixties in good health. The CDR3 DNA is TGTGCCAGCAGCAAAGGACAGTCTAACTATGGCTACACCTTC. It translates to CASSKGQSNYGYTF.